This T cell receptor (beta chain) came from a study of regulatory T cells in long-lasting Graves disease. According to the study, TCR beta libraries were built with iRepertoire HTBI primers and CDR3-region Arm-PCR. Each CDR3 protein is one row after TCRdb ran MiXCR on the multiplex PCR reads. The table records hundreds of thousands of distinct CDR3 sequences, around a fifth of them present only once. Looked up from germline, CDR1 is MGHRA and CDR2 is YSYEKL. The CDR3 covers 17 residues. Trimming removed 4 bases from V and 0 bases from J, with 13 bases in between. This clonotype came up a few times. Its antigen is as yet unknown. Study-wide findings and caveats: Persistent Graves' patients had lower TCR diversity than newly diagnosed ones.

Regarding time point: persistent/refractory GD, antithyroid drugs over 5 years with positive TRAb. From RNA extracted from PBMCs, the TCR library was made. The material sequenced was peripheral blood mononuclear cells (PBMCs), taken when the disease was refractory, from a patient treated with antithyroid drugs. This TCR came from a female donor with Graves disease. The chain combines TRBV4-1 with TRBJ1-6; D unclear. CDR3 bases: TGCGCCAGCAGCCGAACGGACGGGAGCTCCTATAATTCACCCCTCCACTTT. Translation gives CASSRTDGSSYNSPLHF.